Listed below are T cell receptor beta chains from one sample, sequenced in a study of response to subunit inactivated influenza vaccine. In TCRdb, the RT-PCR reads were re-called with MiXCR into one record per CDR3 protein. The data show roughly 570,000 distinct CDR3 sequences, 12% to 15% seen once. This specimen consisted of PBMCs from blood, obtained 11 to 12 days after vaccination. The origin of the receptors is a man aged 50 to 60 who received an inactivated influenza vaccine. Both conserved end residues are part of each CDR3. A D gene is named only where the DNA matches it firmly. Some rows have no size entry. The others give once, few or many, or a class for an expanded clone.

>TRBD2|TRBV3-1|.|TRBJ2-5
TGTGCCAGCACCTCAAGAGGCGGGGGGTTCCAAGAGACCCAGTACTTC
CASTSRGGGFQETQYF
>.|TRBV20-1|few|TRBJ2-3
TGCAGTGCCCCACAGACCAGTAGCGCAGATACGCAGTATTTT
CSAPQTSSADTQYF
>.|TRBV20-1|few|TRBJ1-1
TGCAGTGCTTCCGCTCAGGGGAACGCTGAAGCTTTCTTT
CSASAQGNAEAFF
>TRBD1|TRBV7-2|.|TRBJ2-7
TGTGCCAGCAGCTTAGCGGGACAGGGATTGTACGAGCAGTACTTC
CASSLAGQGLYEQYF
>.|TRBV10-2|few|TRBJ2-3
TGCGCCACCCTTGAGCAGACTGCCTATACGCAGTATTTT
CATLEQTAYTQYF
>TRBD2|TRBV12-3/TRBV12-4|.|TRBJ2-1
TGTGCCAGCACCCCTAGCGGGGGTTCCTACAATGAGCAGTTCTTC
CASTPSGGSYNEQFF
>.|TRBV7-2|many|TRBJ2-5
TGTGCCAGCAGCTTATGGCTCCAAGAGACCCAGTACTTC
CASSLWLQETQYF
>TRBD2|TRBV28|.|TRBJ2-1
TGTGCCAGCAGGCCCTGGGGAAGTAGCGGGAGGGAGCTCTACAATGAGCAGTTCTTC
CASRPWGSSGRELYNEQFF
>.|TRBV18|few|TRBJ2-3
TGTGCCAGCTCACCCTCAAGCCCCACAGATACGCAGTATTTT
CASSPSSPTDTQYF
>TRBD1|TRBV6-1|.|TRBJ1-1
TGTGCCAGCAGTATCGGGACAGGGCGTTATGAAGCTTTCTTT
CASSIGTGRYEAFF
>.|TRBV11-2|few|TRBJ1-1
TGTGCCAGCAGCTTTCGGACTGACACTGAAGCTTTCTTT
CASSFRTDTEAFF
>.|TRBV29-1|.|TRBJ2-2
TGCAGCGTTGAATGGGCGGGGACGAACACCGGGGAGCTGTTTTTT
CSVEWAGTNTGELFF
>.|TRBV20-1|few|TRBJ2-7
TGCAGTTTATTAGTTGTACGGGAGCAGTACTTC
CSLLVVREQYF
>TRBD1|TRBV7-2|many|TRBJ2-5
TGTGCCAGCAGCTACCAGACAGGGGGGGAGACCCAGTACTTC
CASSYQTGGETQYF
>.|TRBV19|few|TRBJ2-3
TGTGCCAGTCGTCCCAGGCCTAAGGGGGCAGATACGCAGTATTTT
CASRPRPKGADTQYF